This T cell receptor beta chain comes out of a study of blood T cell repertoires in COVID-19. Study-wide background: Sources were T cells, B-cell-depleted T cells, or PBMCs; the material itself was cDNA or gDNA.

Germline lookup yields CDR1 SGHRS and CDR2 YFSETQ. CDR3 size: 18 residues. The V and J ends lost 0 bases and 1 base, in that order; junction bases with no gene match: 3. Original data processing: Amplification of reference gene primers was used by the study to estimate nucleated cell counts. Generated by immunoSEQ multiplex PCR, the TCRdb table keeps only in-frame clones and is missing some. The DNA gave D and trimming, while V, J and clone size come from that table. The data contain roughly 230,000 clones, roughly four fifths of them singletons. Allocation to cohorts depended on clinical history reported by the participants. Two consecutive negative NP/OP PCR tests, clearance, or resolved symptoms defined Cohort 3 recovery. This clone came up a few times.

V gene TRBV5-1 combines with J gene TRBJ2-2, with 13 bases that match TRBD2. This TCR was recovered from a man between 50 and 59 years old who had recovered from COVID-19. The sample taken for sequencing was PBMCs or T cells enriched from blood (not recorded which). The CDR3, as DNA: TGCGCCAGCAGCTTGGGGGGACTAGCGGGGCTGAACACCGGGGAGCTGTTTTTT. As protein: CASSLGGLAGLNTGELFF.